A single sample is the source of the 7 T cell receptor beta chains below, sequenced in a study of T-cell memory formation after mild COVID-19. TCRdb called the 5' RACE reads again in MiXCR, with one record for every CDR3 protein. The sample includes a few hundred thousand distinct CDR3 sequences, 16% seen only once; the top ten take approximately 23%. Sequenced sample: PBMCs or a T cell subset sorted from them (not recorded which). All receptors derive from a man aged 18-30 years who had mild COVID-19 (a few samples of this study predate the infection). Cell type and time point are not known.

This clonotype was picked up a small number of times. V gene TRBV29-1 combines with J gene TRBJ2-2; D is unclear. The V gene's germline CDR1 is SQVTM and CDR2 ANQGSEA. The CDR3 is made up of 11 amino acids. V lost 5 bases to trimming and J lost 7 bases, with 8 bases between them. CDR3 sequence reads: CSVRLNGELFF. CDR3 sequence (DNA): TGCAGCGTTCGGCTGAACGGGGAGCTGTTTTTT.

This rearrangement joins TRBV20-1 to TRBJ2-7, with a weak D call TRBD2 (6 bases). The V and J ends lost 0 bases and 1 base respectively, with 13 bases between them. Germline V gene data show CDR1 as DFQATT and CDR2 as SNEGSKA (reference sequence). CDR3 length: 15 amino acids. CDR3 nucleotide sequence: TGCAGTGCTAGAGATCAACCAGGGACTTCCTACGAGCAGTACTTC. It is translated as CSARDQPGTSYEQYF.

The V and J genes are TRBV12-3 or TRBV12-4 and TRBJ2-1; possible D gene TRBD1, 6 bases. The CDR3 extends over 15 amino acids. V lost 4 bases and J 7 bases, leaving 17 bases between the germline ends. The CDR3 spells CASSSPRGIGNEQFF. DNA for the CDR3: TGTGCCAGCAGTTCGCCCAGGGGAATCGGTAATGAGCAGTTCTTC.

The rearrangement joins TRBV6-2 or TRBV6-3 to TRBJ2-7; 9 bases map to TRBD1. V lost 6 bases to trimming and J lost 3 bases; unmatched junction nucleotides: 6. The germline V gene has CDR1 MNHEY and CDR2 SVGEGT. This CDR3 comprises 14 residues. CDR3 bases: TGTGCCAGCAGGTCCGGGACAGGGTTCTACGAGCAGTACGTC. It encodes CASRSGTGFYEQYV.

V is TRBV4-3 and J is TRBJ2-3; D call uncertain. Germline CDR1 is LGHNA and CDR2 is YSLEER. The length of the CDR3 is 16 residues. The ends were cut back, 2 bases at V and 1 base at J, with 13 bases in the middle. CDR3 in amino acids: CASSQTFDYGTDTQYF. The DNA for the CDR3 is TGCGCCAGCAGCCAAACGTTCGATTACGGCACAGATACGCAGTATTTT.

This CDR3 reads CASSISRTGDHYGYTF. CDR3 DNA sequence: TGTGCCAGCAGCATATCCCGGACAGGGGACCACTATGGCTACACCTTC. V gene TRBV7-9 combines with J gene TRBJ1-2; 9 positions agree with TRBD1. CDR1 is SEHNR and CDR2 is FQNEAQ in the germline V gene (reference sequence). V gave up 5 bases and J gave up 3 bases; unmatched junction bases: 10. This CDR3 comprises 16 residues.

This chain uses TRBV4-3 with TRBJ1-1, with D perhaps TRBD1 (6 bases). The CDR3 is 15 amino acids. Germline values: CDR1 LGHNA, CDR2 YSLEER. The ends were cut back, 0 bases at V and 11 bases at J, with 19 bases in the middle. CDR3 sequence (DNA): TGCGCCAGCAGCCAAGATTTTCGTGGGGGGCGGACGGCTTTCTTT. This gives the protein CASSQDFRGGRTAFF.